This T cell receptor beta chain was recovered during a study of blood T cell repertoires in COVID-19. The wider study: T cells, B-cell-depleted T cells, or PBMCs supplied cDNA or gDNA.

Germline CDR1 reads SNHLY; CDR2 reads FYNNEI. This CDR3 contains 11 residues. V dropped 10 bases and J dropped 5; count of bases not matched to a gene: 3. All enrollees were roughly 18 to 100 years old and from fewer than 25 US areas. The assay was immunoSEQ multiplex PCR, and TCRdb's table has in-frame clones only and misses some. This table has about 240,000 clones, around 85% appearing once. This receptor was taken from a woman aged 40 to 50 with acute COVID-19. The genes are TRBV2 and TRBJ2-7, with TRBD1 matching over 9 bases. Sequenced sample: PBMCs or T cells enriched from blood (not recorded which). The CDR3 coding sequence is TGTGCCACCACAGGGGGCGACGAGCAGTACTTC. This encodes CATTGGDEQYF.